This is a list of T cell receptor beta chains from one sample in a study of blood T cell repertoires in COVID-19. Produced via immunoSEQ multiplex PCR; TCRdb's table is partial and in-frame only. The sample yields roughly 140,000 clones, almost 90% seen once. Sequenced sample: peripheral blood. These receptors all stem from a man aged 45-65 years with active or convalescent COVID-19. The CDR3 runs from the conserved cysteine through the conserved F or W. The D gene is left open where the match is weak. Some rows mark clone size as missing; the rest say once, few, many or name a class of expanded clone.

abundance	v_gene	d_gene	j_gene	CDR3aa	CDR3nt
once	TRBV2	-	TRBJ1-4	CASSVHRDEKLFF	TGTGCCAGTTCTGTGCACAGGGATGAAAAACTGTTTTTT
-	TRBV7-8	-	TRBJ2-2	CASSLEGLGTGELFF	TGTGCCAGCAGCTTAGAAGGACTGGGGACCGGGGAGCTGTTTTTT
-	TRBV3-1/TRBV3-2	TRBD2	TRBJ2-1	CASCSSGSYNEQFF	TGTGCCAGCTGTTCTAGCGGGAGCTACAATGAGCAGTTCTTC
-	TRBV30	-	TRBJ2-1	CAWRGMAGLGNEQFF	TGTGCCTGGAGGGGAATGGCGGGACTGGGCAATGAGCAGTTCTTC
once	TRBV4-2	-	TRBJ2-1	CASSQGRARANEQFF	TGTGCCAGCAGCCAAGGGAGGGCCAGGGCCAATGAGCAGTTCTTC
-	TRBV15	TRBD2	TRBJ2-7	CATSPRSGIHEQYF	TGTGCCACCAGCCCTCGTAGCGGGATCCACGAGCAGTACTTC
-	TRBV19	TRBD1	TRBJ2-2	CASQQGMIGTGELFF	TGTGCCAGCCAACAGGGGATGATTGGCACCGGGGAGCTGTTTTTT
-	TRBV7-2	TRBD2	TRBJ2-3	CASQGLAGGADTQYF	TGTGCCAGCCAGGGACTAGCGGGAGGAGCAGATACGCAGTATTTT
-	TRBV28	-	TRBJ2-1	CASSLDRTKSNEQFF	TGTGCCAGCAGCTTAGACAGGACAAAATCTAATGAGCAGTTCTTC
few	TRBV28	TRBD2	TRBJ2-7	CASSPPALLAGGYEQYF	TGTGCCAGCAGCCCACCCGCCCTTTTAGCGGGAGGGTACGAGCAGTACTTC
-	TRBV5-1	-	TRBJ2-5	CASSLDRVQETQYF	TGCGCCAGCAGCTTGGACAGAGTCCAAGAGACCCAGTACTTC
-	TRBV3-1/TRBV3-2	TRBD1	TRBJ2-7	CASSQGQGATYEQYF	TGTGCCAGCAGCCAAGGTCAGGGGGCGACCTACGAGCAGTACTTC
-	TRBV5-5	-	TRBJ1-1	CASSQGGISMNTEAFF	TGTGCCAGCAGCCAAGGGGGAATCTCGATGAACACTGAAGCTTTCTTT
-	TRBV3-1/TRBV3-2	TRBD1	TRBJ2-5	CASSPRQGAWETQYF	TGTGCCAGCAGCCCTCGACAGGGGGCATGGGAGACCCAGTACTTC
-	TRBV6-5	TRBD1	TRBJ2-5	CATDRDQETQYF	TGTGCCACCGACAGGGACCAAGAGACCCAGTACTTC
-	TRBV7-9	TRBD2	TRBJ2-5	CASSQLAGGPQQETQYF	TGTGCCAGCAGCCAACTAGCGGGAGGACCCCAACAAGAGACCCAGTACTTC
-	TRBV3-1/TRBV3-2	TRBD2	TRBJ2-3	CASSQTAGGRVDTQYF	TGTGCCAGCAGCCAGACAGCGGGAGGTCGGGTAGATACGCAGTATTTT
-	TRBV19	-	TRBJ1-1	CASSIVLKRDTEAFF	TGTGCCAGTAGTATCGTTCTGAAGAGGGACACTGAAGCTTTCTTT
-	TRBV4-1	-	TRBJ2-7	CASSLILVEEQYF	TGCGCCAGCAGCCTCATATTAGTAGAGGAGCAGTACTTC
-	TRBV5-1	-	TRBJ2-2	CASSLPGVTGELFF	TGCGCCAGCAGTTTGCCGGGAGTCACCGGGGAGCTGTTTTTT
-	TRBV7-9	TRBD1	TRBJ1-4	CATGGQGSEKLFF	TGTGCCACGGGGGGACAGGGCTCCGAAAAACTGTTTTTT
-	TRBV10-3	-	TRBJ2-7	CAIKPQGSNSYEQYF	TGTGCCATCAAGCCGCAGGGATCCAACTCCTACGAGCAGTACTTC
-	TRBV6-5	TRBD1	TRBJ1-3	CASSSDRASGNTIYF	TGTGCCAGCAGTTCTGACAGGGCGTCTGGAAACACCATATATTTT
-	TRBV28	-	TRBJ2-1	CASSLRSGSSYNEQFF	TGTGCCAGCAGTCTACGGTCGGGAAGCTCCTACAATGAGCAGTTCTTC
-	TRBV5-1	-	TRBJ2-2	CASSSRTGNTGELFF	TGCGCCAGCAGCTCCCGGACTGGGAACACCGGGGAGCTGTTTTTT
large	TRBV7-9	-	TRBJ1-1	CASSLREGPQAPEAFF	TGTGCCAGCAGCTTAAGGGAGGGTCCTCAAGCCCCTGAAGCTTTCTTT
few	TRBV9	TRBD1	TRBJ2-1	CASSAHTGGLDNEQFF	TGTGCCAGCAGCGCCCACACAGGGGGATTAGACAATGAGCAGTTCTTC
-	TRBV19	TRBD1	TRBJ1-2	CASRGYDRVEDYGYTF	TGTGCCAGTCGGGGTTATGACAGGGTGGAAGACTATGGCTACACCTTC
-	TRBV6-1	-	TRBJ2-6	CASSKAFGTRPDSGANVLTF	TGTGCCAGCAGTAAAGCCTTTGGGACAAGACCTGACTCTGGGGCCAACGTCCTGACTTTC
-	TRBV10-3	-	TRBJ1-1	CAISDRTLGTEAFF	TGTGCCATCAGTGATCGGACTCTCGGCACTGAAGCTTTCTTT
-	TRBV9	-	TRBJ1-5	CASSPQAVNQPQHF	TGTGCCAGCAGCCCCCAGGCCGTAAATCAGCCCCAGCATTTT
-	TRBV7-9	-	TRBJ2-1	CASSGEPFLYNEQFF	TGTGCCAGTTCAGGGGAACCCTTTCTCTACAATGAGCAGTTCTTC
-	TRBV11-2	TRBD2	TRBJ2-7	CASSLASGSFRGEQYF	TGTGCCAGCAGCTTAGCTAGCGGGAGCTTTCGAGGGGAGCAGTACTTC
-	TRBV7-6	-	TRBJ2-7	CASSLATTGRYEQYF	TGTGCCAGCAGCTTAGCCACTACAGGACGCTACGAGCAGTACTTC
once	TRBV7-9	-	TRBJ2-5	CASSDGQSGQTQYF	TGTGCCAGCAGCGACGGACAGAGTGGACAGACCCAGTACTTC
-	TRBV29-1	-	TRBJ2-2	CSVTRGNTGELFF	TGCAGCGTAACCAGGGGGAACACCGGGGAGCTGTTTTTT
-	TRBV7-9	-	TRBJ1-4	CASSRQVWEEKLFF	TGTGCCAGCAGCAGACAGGTGTGGGAGGAAAAACTGTTTTTT
few	TRBV21-1	-	TRBJ2-1	CAPGVGEPYNEQFF	TGTGCCCCCGGGGTGGGTGAGCCCTACAATGAGCAGTTCTTC
-	TRBV9	TRBD1	TRBJ2-3	CASSAAGTGKNTQYF	TGTGCCAGCAGCGCCGCCGGGACAGGGAAAAATACGCAGTATTTT
-	TRBV5-1	TRBD1	TRBJ2-2	CASSLAGTGAGELFF	TGCGCCAGCAGCTTGGCCGGGACAGGGGCCGGGGAGCTGTTTTTT
once	TRBV24-1	TRBD2	TRBJ2-7	CATSDLQAGRDEQYF	TGTGCCACCAGTGATTTGCAAGCGGGAAGAGACGAGCAGTACTTC
-	TRBV6-5	TRBD1	TRBJ2-7	CASRPGGPYEQYF	TGTGCCAGCAGGCCAGGGGGACCCTACGAGCAGTACTTC
-	TRBV6-5	TRBD2	TRBJ2-7	CASSYVGGHSYEQYF	TGTGCCAGCAGTTACGTGGGAGGGCACTCCTACGAGCAGTACTTC
-	TRBV5-1	TRBD2	TRBJ2-1	CASSELAASSYNEQFF	TGCGCCAGCAGCGAACTAGCGGCTAGCTCCTACAATGAGCAGTTCTTC
-	TRBV5-1	TRBD2	TRBJ2-5	CASSFQAGGQETQYF	TGCGCCAGCAGCTTTCAGGCGGGAGGCCAAGAGACCCAGTACTTC
-	TRBV24-1	-	TRBJ1-5	CATSDFTGNQPQHF	TGTGCCACCAGTGATTTTACCGGTAATCAGCCCCAGCATTTT
-	TRBV19	TRBD2	TRBJ2-5	CASSIGGLAGRETQYF	TGTGCCAGTAGTATAGGTGGACTAGCGGGGAGAGAGACCCAGTACTTC
-	TRBV20-1	-	TRBJ2-1	CSAGSGPEQFF	TGCAGTGCTGGCAGCGGGCCCGAGCAGTTCTTC